This T cell receptor beta chain is drawn from a study of regulatory and conventional T cells in RAG deficiency (dated by TCRdb to between 2016 and 2019). About the study as a whole: To compare the diversity and composition of the repertoires of Treg, conventional CD4+ and CD8+ T cells between RAG-deficient patients and healthy controls, the study applied high-throughput TCR beta sequencing.

Turning to this clone: The clone's antigen remains unknown. Base quality data are lacking; no much larger clone is found one base away.

The library was obtained by the immunoSEQ multiplex PCR assay. Rearranged TCR beta chain products were amplified from the genomic DNA of sorted T-cell subsets and were then sequenced. In the authors' own workflow: Shannon entropy and Simpson indices were used to measure the diversity of productive TCR beta rearrangements in each repertoire. Clonal expansion was assessed using the summed frequency of the 100 most abundant productive TCR beta clonotypes among total reads. The TRB repertoires were evaluated with a self-reactivity index based on amino acid usage at CDR3beta positions 6 and 7. Two-way ANOVA was used for repertoire analyses, while Student t or Mann-Whitney tests were used for flow cytometric analyses. As stored in TCRdb, this immuneACCESS dataset retains in-frame rearrangements with V and J assigned. A fraction of the clones does not appear; measured against another copy, unresolved V genes explain less than half of the discrepancy, and the remainder lacks a known reason. V, J and clone size are taken as reported in that table, and D and trimming were inferred from the DNA itself. Recorded for this sample are 3,200 or so clones; 94% of them occurred a single time. The ten top clones hold roughly 8.7% of the sample.

Results and caveats for the whole study, not just this receptor: All patient T-cell subsets had shorter CDR3 lengths; Omenn syndrome patients showed >75% Treg-Tconv repertoire overlap at nucleotide and amino acid level. Compared with controls, Omenn syndrome and CID/AS patients had roughly 95-fold fewer unique TCR beta sequences in Treg cells, whereas the reduction in the other subsets was roughly 9.3-fold. Sorted CD25-high CD127-low cells from Omenn syndrome patients may represent peripherally activated cells rather than bona fide Treg cells. RAG-deficient patients showed markedly lower Shannon entropy and higher Simpson indices than control T-cell subpopulations. For some subjects, some analyses of T-cell subsets were not performed.

Before genomic DNA extraction, regulatory T cells were purified from blood as CD4+CD25-high CD127-low cells. Eight or nine healthy control donors served as the comparison group for repertoire analyses. The same data also contributed to another study, on regulatory T cells. The second study's paper adds: The multiplex PCR relied on 52 forward TRBV primers and 13 reverse TRBJ primers, and amplification bias was corrected through assay-based and computational methods. In patients, repertoires had restricted unique TRB V-J pairs and skewed V and J gene usage, with regulatory T cells showing the most marked changes. Between CD3G-deficient patients and healthy controls, the study compared T-cell receptor beta repertoires in sorted regulatory T cells, conventional CD4+ T cells and CD8+ T cells. Ficoll density separation was used to isolate peripheral blood mononuclear cells. Rearranged TRB loci were amplified from genomic DNA by multiplex PCR within the immunoSEQ assay. TRB amplicons were sequenced using an Illumina HiSeq platform. Raw sequences were error-filtered and aligned to reference gene sequences by custom algorithms, then analyzed with the immunoSEQ online tools. Productive and nonproductive TRB rearrangement frequencies were evaluated among both unique and total sequences. Groups were compared by t tests, Mann-Whitney tests or two-way ANOVA performed in Prism software.

The specimen was CD4+ Tregs sorted from blood. This receptor was identified in a human donor in good health.

The CDR3 here reads CASSLGNYRNEQFF. The nucleotides are TGCGCCAGCAGCTTGGGGAATTACAGAAATGAGCAGTTCTTC. This receptor chain uses TRBV5-1 and TRBJ2-1; too little of a D gene remains to name it. Cut back by 0 bases and 7 bases, the V and J ends lie 11 bases apart. The germline V gene yields SGHRS for CDR1 and YFSETQ for CDR2. The CDR3 numbers 14 residues from cysteine through phenylalanine. The only DNA kept is the CDR3, 42 bases in frame from the first base.